The entry below describes one T cell receptor beta chain. The data were taken from a study of OX40 agonist ivuxolimab in advanced cancers. Background on the study: Patients got intravenous ivuxolimab at 0.01 to 10 mg/kg every 2 weeks. A mean age of around 63 years, range roughly 20 to 90, was recorded, and 70% to 85% were male. Partial responses were recorded for three patients, including one with hepatocellular carcinoma and two with cutaneous melanoma.

The CDR3 extends over 15 amino acids. The germline V gene encodes CDR1 SGDLS and CDR2 YYNGEE. Trimming removed 0 bases from V and 4 bases from J, with 13 bases in between. Clones were read by immunoSEQ multiplex PCR, and TCRdb kept only the in-frame ones, dropping some. The table has approximately 60,000 clones, about 93% seen once. This sequence was found in an adult with an advanced solid tumor such as melanoma, head and neck, liver or kidney cancer. The specimen was CD4+ or CD8+ T cells sorted from blood, collected in a trial of the OX40 agonist ivuxolimab. This chain uses TRBV9 with TRBJ1-2, with D possibly being TRBD1 (6 bases). Here the CDR3 DNA reads TGTGCCAGCAGCGTAGTGGGGGCCGGGAGCTATGGCTACACCTTC. It encodes CASSVVGAGSYGYTF.